This section outlines one TCR beta chain sequence together with its context. The data originate from a study of beta chain features in type 1 diabetes. Expressed TCRB transcripts were sequenced because the isolated RNA had all been reverse transcribed beforehand. This table comes from immunoSEQ multiplex PCR, and its TCRdb copy is limited to in-frame clones, with some not included. The table has some 40,000 clones, about 52% seen once; the top ten hold under 0.9%. Source material: central memory CD4+ T cells from blood. The receptor's source is a woman aged 18-30 years in good health.

The CDR3 sequence: CASTPGHNEQFF. The CDR3 region has the DNA TGTGCCAGTACCCCGGGTCACAATGAGCAGTTCTTC. This chain joins TRBV19 and TRBJ2-1; D unclear. CDR3 size: 12 residues. Germline loops: CDR1 LNHDA, CDR2 SQIVND (reference sequence). The ends were cut back, 7 bases at V and 5 bases at J, with 9 bases in the middle.